A selection of T cell receptor beta chains follows, all from one sample in a study of cytomegalovirus exposure and HLA in healthy donors. Libraries were prepared by immunoSEQ multiplex PCR; TCRdb keeps only in-frame clonotypes and omits some of them. Found here are about 110,000 clones, roughly four fifths of them singletons; the top ten hold approximately 23%. The source material was PBMCs. The receptors were sampled from a man aged 30-40 years in good health and CMV-seropositive. CDR3s include the opening cysteine and the closing phenylalanine or tryptophan. The D gene is left open where the match is weak. Some rows mark clone size as missing; the rest say once, few, many or name a class of expanded clone.

J | size | D | V | DNA | CDR3
TRBJ2-6 | . | . | TRBV9 | TGTGCCAGCAGCTCACAGGGTGCTGGGGCCAACGTCCTGACTTTC | CASSSQGAGANVLTF
TRBJ2-3 | . | TRBD2 | TRBV4-2 | TGTGCCAGCAGCCCAGTAAAGGCGGGACTAGCGGGGAGAGATACGCAGTATTTT | CASSPVKAGLAGRDTQYF
TRBJ2-3 | . | TRBD2 | TRBV2 | TGTGCCAGCAGCGGCGGGGGGGGAACTAGCACAGATACGCAGTATTTT | CASSGGGGTSTDTQYF
TRBJ2-2 | . | TRBD2 | TRBV5-1 | TGCGCCAGCAGCCACCGGGAGGAGGGGGAGCTGTTTTTT | CASSHREEGELFF
TRBJ2-6 | . | TRBD1 | TRBV25-1 | TGTGCCAGCAGTGGGGGACAGCTCTCTGGGGCCAACGTCCTGACTTTC | CASSGGQLSGANVLTF
TRBJ2-1 | . | TRBD1 | TRBV9 | TGTGCCAGCAGCGTAGGAACGGGACAGGGGAGCTCCTACAATGAGCAGTTCTTC | CASSVGTGQGSSYNEQFF
TRBJ2-5 | few | . | TRBV2 | TGTGCCACTAGCCTAGGAGAGACCCAGTACTTC | CATSLGETQYF
TRBJ1-2 | . | . | TRBV7-2 | TGTGCCAGCAGCCCTGGAGGGACTAACTATGGCTACACCTTC | CASSPGGTNYGYTF
TRBJ1-6 | . | . | TRBV5-4 | TGTGCCAGCAGCTTTATTCTCGCGGGGTCACCCCTCCACTTT | CASSFILAGSPLHF
TRBJ2-7 | . | . | TRBV7-3 | TGTGCCAGCAGCTCTACGAGGTTAGCCGAGCAGTACTTC | CASSSTRLAEQYF
TRBJ1-1 | . | . | TRBV11-3 | TGTGCCAGCAGCTTAGGGTTAGTCAGGGCGGTTGAAGCTTTCTTT | CASSLGLVRAVEAFF
TRBJ1-1 | . | . | TRBV13 | TGTGCCAGCAGCGCCCACGGGGAGGGGTTGAACACTGAAGCTTTCTTT | CASSAHGEGLNTEAFF
TRBJ1-5 | . | . | TRBV11-2 | TGTGCCAGCAGCTTATTCGACAGTGGTCAGCCCCAGCATTTT | CASSLFDSGQPQHF
TRBJ2-5 | once | TRBD1 | TRBV9 | TGTGCCAGCAGCGTAGGGGACAGGGGGGAGACCCAGTACTTC | CASSVGDRGETQYF
TRBJ2-3 | once | . | TRBV4-2 | TGTGCCAGCAGCCAAGTTCTAAACGAGGGAGGACACACAGATACGCAGTATTTT | CASSQVLNEGGHTDTQYF
TRBJ2-4 | . | . | TRBV7-9 | TGTGCCAGCAGCTATGGGGAGAACATTCAGTACTTC | CASSYGENIQYF
TRBJ2-2 | . | TRBD2 | TRBV7-3 | TGTGCCAGCAGCCATTCCGGGACTAGGAACACCGGGGAGCTGTTTTTT | CASSHSGTRNTGELFF
TRBJ1-1 | . | . | TRBV2 | TGTGCCAGCAGTGATCAAGGGGGCACTGAAGCTTTCTTT | CASSDQGGTEAFF
TRBJ1-2 | . | TRBD1 | TRBV28 | TGTGCCAGCAGTTTATCCTGGACAGGGTCAATCGGCTACACCTTC | CASSLSWTGSIGYTF